The rows below give T cell receptor beta chains drawn from one sample of a study of identical twins. Each CDR3 protein gets one entry after TCRdb re-called the 5' RACE reads with MiXCR. The sample contains 550,000 to 700,000 distinct CDR3 sequences, less than 25% of which appear only once. These data are also associated with another study on T cells expressing NK-cell markers.

The sequencing sample was made of PBMCs. These receptor sequences come from a woman under 30 in good health. Each CDR3 is given with its conserved first and last residue.

cdr3_length | v_call | cdr3_aa
13 | TRBV15 | CATSWTGGETQYF
15 | TRBV20-1 | CSAAGHPIVGTEAFF
19 | TRBV20-1 | CSARDILGFVPTSTDTQYF
12 | TRBV10-3 | CAISNSGSPLHF
14 | TRBV12-3/TRBV12-4 | CASSSRTGGYEQYF
12 | TRBV12-3/TRBV12-4 | CASSLAVGRAFF
17 | TRBV5-1 | CASSLAPLALATYEQYF
13 | TRBV10-2 | CASMLAGEDEQFF
12 | TRBV12-3/TRBV12-4 | CASSALWETQYF
13 | TRBV29-1 | CSVGGPVSYEQYF
13 | TRBV5-1 | CASSFDVGTEAFF
12 | TRBV19 | CASSIWRDTQYF
13 | TRBV12-3/TRBV12-4 | CASSFLGIAEAFF
16 | TRBV5-5 | CASSFGWGGGRGEQYF
14 | TRBV7-7 | CASSRDGILDTQYF
15 | TRBV7-9 | CSSSFPGQNQGEQYF
15 | TRBV5-5 | CASLNGGGTRDTQYF
12 | TRBV20-1 | CSASIGGHEQYF
15 | TRBV7-3 | CASSPEGQGTGELFF
18 | TRBV4-3 | CASSQGTSGSWSTDTQYF
15 | TRBV5-1 | CASSGGTGGTYEQYF
16 | TRBV15 | CATSRGSGGPDEKLFF
14 | TRBV7-2 | CASSFSSSAETQYF
13 | TRBV20-1 | CSAREGRADTQYF
15 | TRBV5-1 | CASSLPSGGADEQFF
15 | TRBV20-1 | CSARTPGPASSTLHF
15 | TRBV3-1 | CASSDFLDFTDTQYF
13 | TRBV3-1 | CASCREGTDTQYF
14 | TRBV10-3 | CATLAGGRYNEQFF
12 | TRBV29-1 | CSVDFGQETQYF
13 | TRBV18 | CASSPMGNQPQHF
16 | TRBV5-1 | CASSPLRPDRGEAKFF
16 | TRBV6-2/TRBV6-3 | CASMSWRGGDTGELFF
11 | TRBV12-3/TRBV12-4 | CASKQEETQYF
17 | TRBV6-1 | CASIPDSGTGRNTEAFF
14 | TRBV4-3 | CASSHDRSYNEQFF
16 | TRBV9 | CASSAGQGVVNTEAFF
15 | TRBV9 | CASSSRSGGAYEQYF
12 | TRBV12-3/TRBV12-4 | CASSGSADTQYF
12 | TRBV7-9 | CASSWGPSEQFF
14 | TRBV20-1 | CSASPRRGGTEAFF
16 | TRBV6-2/TRBV6-3 | CASSALLAGREETQYF
14 | TRBV12-3/TRBV12-4 | CASSLSITNYGYTF
10 | TRBV29-1 | CSFGVYEQFF
17 | TRBV7-9 | CASSLPPGLAGYNEQFF
12 | TRBV2 | CASSESGTSKYF
13 | TRBV7-2 | CASSRQRGDEQFF
14 | TRBV9 | CASNRQDGNTEAFF
14 | TRBV7-2 | CASSLSGAPSVQYF
14 | TRBV6-5 | CASSYSRGGQTQYF
14 | TRBV20-1 | CSARQGSGANVLTF